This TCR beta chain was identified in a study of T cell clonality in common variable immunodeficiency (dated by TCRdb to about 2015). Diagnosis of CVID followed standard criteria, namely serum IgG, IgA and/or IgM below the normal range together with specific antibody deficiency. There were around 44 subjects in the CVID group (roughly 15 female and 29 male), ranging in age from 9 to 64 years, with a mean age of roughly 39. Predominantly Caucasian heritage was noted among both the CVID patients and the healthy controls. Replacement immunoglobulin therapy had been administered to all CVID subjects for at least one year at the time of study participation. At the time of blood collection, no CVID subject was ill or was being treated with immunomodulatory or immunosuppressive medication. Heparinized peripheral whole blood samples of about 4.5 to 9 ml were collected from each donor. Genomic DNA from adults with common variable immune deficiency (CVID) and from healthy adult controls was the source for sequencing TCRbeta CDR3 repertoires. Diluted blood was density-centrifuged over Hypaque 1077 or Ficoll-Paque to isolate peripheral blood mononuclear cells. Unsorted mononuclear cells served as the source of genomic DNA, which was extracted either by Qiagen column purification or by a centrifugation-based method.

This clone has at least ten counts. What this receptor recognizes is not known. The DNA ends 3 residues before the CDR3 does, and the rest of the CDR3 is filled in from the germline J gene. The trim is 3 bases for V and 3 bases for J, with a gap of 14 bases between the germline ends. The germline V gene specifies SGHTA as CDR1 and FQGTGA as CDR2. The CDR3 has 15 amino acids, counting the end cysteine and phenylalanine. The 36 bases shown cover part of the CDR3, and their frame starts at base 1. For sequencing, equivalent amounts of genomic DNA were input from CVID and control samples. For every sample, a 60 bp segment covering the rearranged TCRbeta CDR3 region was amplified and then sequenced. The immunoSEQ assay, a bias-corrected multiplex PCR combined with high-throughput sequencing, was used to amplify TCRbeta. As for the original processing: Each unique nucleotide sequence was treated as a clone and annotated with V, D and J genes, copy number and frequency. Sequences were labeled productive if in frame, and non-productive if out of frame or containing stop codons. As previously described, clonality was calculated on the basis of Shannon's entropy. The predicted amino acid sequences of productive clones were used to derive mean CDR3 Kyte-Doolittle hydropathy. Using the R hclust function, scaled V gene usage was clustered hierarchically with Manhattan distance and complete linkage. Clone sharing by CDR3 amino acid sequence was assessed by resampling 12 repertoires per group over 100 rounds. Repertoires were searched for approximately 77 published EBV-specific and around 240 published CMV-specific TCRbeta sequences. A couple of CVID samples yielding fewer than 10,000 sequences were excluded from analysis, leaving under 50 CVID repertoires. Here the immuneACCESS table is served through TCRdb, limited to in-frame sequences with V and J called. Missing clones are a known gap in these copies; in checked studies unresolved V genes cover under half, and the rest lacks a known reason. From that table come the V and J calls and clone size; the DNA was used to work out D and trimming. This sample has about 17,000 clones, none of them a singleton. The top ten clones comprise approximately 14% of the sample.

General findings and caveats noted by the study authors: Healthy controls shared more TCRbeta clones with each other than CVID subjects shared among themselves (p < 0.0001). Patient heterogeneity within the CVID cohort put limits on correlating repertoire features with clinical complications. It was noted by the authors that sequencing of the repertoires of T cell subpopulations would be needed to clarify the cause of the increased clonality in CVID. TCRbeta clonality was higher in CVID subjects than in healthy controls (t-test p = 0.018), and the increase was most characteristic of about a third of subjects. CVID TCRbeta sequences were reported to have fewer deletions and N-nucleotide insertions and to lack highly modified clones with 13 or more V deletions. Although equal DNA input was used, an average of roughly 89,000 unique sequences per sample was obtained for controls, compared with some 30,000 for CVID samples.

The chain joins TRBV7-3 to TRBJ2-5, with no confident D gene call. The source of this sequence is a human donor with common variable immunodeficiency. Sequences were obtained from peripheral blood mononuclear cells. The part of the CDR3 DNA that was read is TGTGCCAGCAGCTTGGGTCTGGGCTCAAAAGAGACC. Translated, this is CASSLGLGSKET. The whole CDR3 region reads CASSLGLGSKETQYF.